A single T cell receptor beta chain is shown here with its context. Its matching antigen is unknown. TCRdb keeps only in-frame clones here, not all; method: immunoSEQ multiplex PCR. The sample lists more than 1,200,000 clones, 98% occurring once. Trimming stripped 7 bases from V and 4 bases from J, with 17 bases between. Germline loops: CDR1 SGHVS, CDR2 FQNEAQ. This CDR3 has 14 amino acids. This record belongs to a study of shared clonotypes between healthy human individuals. Study summary: Each donor had three CD4 naive, three CD4 memory, two CD8 naive and one CD8 memory plate.

The study's findings and limits: Among donors, sharing of clonotypes was expected to be affected by sequencing depth.

J is TRBJ2-7 and V is TRBV7-8; D may be TRBD2 (7 bases). Input material: naive CD4+ T cells sorted from blood. Subset denoted: CD45RA+ positively selected. This TCR was sampled from a man aged 25-45 years in good health. This chain's CDR3 is CASKPAGQNYEQYF. The CDR3 DNA follows: TGTGCCAGCAAACCAGCGGGACAAAATTACGAGCAGTACTTC.